The 29 T cell receptor beta chains reported below all come from one sample, sequenced in a study of shared clonotypes between healthy human individuals. Only in-frame clones appear in the TCRdb table, and some are missing; sequencing was by immunoSEQ multiplex PCR. The profile shows some 2 million clones, 95% of them singletons. The specimen sequenced was naive CD4+ T cells sorted from blood. The sample's subset: CD45RA+ positively selected. The receptors originated from a man between 18 and 29 years old in good health.

Regarding this clone: Other nucleotide sequences from this sample produce the same CDR3. This chain connects TRBV7-2 to TRBJ2-7; TRBD2 agrees at 9 bases. The CDR3 is 14 residues long. V shed 2 bases, J shed 4 bases, and the junction held 3 bases outside the gene matches. Germline V CDR1 and CDR2: SGHTA, FQGNSA. CDR3 sequence (DNA): TGTGCCAGCAGCTTATTAGCGGGAGATTACGAGCAGTACTTC. This gives the protein CASSLLAGDYEQYF.

The chain carries TRBV2 and TRBJ1-1; 9 nucleotides agree with TRBD1. The V and J ends lost 0 bases and 3 bases, in that order; junction bases with no gene match: 8. The CDR3 is made up of 17 amino acids. Germline loops: CDR1 SNHLY, CDR2 FYNNEI. Here the CDR3 reads CASSEARDRVGYTEAFF. The CDR3 DNA sequence: TGTGCCAGCAGTGAAGCCCGGGACAGGGTAGGGTACACTGAAGCTTTCTTT.

This rearrangement joins TRBV4-1 to TRBJ1-6; D unclear. V lost 5 bases, J lost 0 bases, and 11 bases lay in between. The length of the CDR3 is 16 residues. CDR1 and CDR2 from the germline V gene are MGHRA and YSYEKL. The chain's CDR3 is CASSNPGSSYNSPLHF. The CDR3 coding sequence is TGCGCCAGCAGCAACCCCGGGAGCTCCTATAATTCACCCCTCCACTTT.

To note about this clone: A much larger clone lies a single base off, so this may be a read error. The chain links TRBV10-3 to TRBJ2-7, with D perhaps being TRBD1 or TRBD2 (5 bases each). Germline CDR1 and CDR2: ENHRY and SYGVKD. The V gene lost 4 bases and the J gene lost 4 bases, with 20 bases spanning the gap. The length of the CDR3 is 16 residues. The CDR3 loop reads CAISVGDPSLNYEQYF. CDR3 nucleotides: TGTGCCATCAGTGTGGGGGACCCCAGCCTCAATTACGAGCAGTACTTC.

The count of this clone is one. V and J are TRBV5-1 and TRBJ1-5, with a tentative D call TRBD1 (5 bases). Trimming shortened V by 0 bases and J by 5 bases, and 12 bases separated the two germline ends. The CDR3 spans 15 residues. The germline CDR1 and CDR2 sequences are SGHRS and YFSETQ. The DNA for the CDR3 is TGCGCCAGCAGCTTGGACCCAGGGATAGATCAGCCCCAGCATTTT. This encodes CASSLDPGIDQPQHF. Combining the CDR3 with reference TRBV5-1 and TRBJ1-5 gives the whole variable domain KAGVTQTPRYLIKTRGQQVTLSCSPISGHRSVSWYQQTPGQGLQFLFEYFSETQRNKGNFPGRFSGRQFSNSRSEMNVSTLELGDSALYLCASSLDPGIDQPQHFGDGTRLSIL.

The chain carries TRBV5-1 and TRBJ2-1; perhaps D is TRBD1 or TRBD2 (6 bases each). V shed 7 bases and J shed 8 bases, with 16 bases lying between them. The CDR3 runs to 13 residues. The germline V gene encodes CDR1 SGHRS and CDR2 YFSETQ. The CDR3 DNA sequence: TGCGCCAGCTCGGGGGCTAGCTCTGATGAGCAGTTCTTC. Translating it yields CASSGASSDEQFF.

This clone was picked up one time. This chain uses TRBV6-5 with TRBJ2-7, with a tentative D call TRBD1 (5 bases). Germline V lookup: CDR1 MNHEY, CDR2 SVGAGI. With 6 bases removed from V and 0 bases from J, the gap between germline ends came to 15 bases. There are 15 residues in the CDR3. CDR3 amino acids: CASSRETARSYEQYF. The CDR3 region has the DNA TGTGCCAGCAGCCGCGAGACAGCTCGCTCCTACGAGCAGTACTTC.

The rearrangement uses TRBV5-1 and TRBJ1-2; 7 nucleotides agree with TRBD1. Trimming at V came to 3 bases and at J to 4 bases, leaving 6 bases not matched to a gene. In germline, CDR1 is SGHRS, CDR2 YFSETQ. The CDR3 consists of 14 residues. The CDR3: CASSSTGTAYGYTF. CDR3 nucleotide sequence: TGCGCCAGCAGCTCGACAGGGACAGCCTATGGCTACACCTTC.

This chain links TRBV18 with TRBJ2-7; 7 bases are shared with TRBD1. The CDR3 totals 14 residues. The J segment lost 4 bases and the V segment lost 3 bases, leaving 6 bases of the junction unmatched. From germline, CDR1 is KGHSH and CDR2 LQKENI. In DNA form, the CDR3 reads TGTGCCAGCTCACCCTACTCACAGGGGTACGAGCAGTACTTC. Translated: CASSPYSQGYEQYF.

The chain has TRBV7-3 and TRBJ2-5; 8 bases agree with TRBD1. V shed 6 bases and J 5 bases; nucleotides not matched to a gene: 11. This CDR3 is built from 15 residues. In germline, CDR1 is SGHTA, CDR2 FQGTGA. The CDR3, as DNA: TGTGCCAGCAGTTCGATTCCAGGGGGCAAGGAGACCCAGTACTTC. Its protein product is CASSSIPGGKETQYF.

The V call is TRBV9, the J call TRBJ1-1; no clear D. The CDR3 covers 12 residues. Looked up from germline, CDR1 is SGDLS and CDR2 is YYNGEE. V lost 4 bases and J lost 7, with 11 bases in between. CDR3 amino acids: CASSIDGVEAFF. The CDR3 DNA follows: TGTGCCAGCAGCATCGACGGAGTTGAAGCTTTCTTT. The full variable domain, in which reference TRBV9 and TRBJ1-1 provide the parts outside the CDR3, is DSGVTQTPKHLITATGQRVTLRCSPRSGDLSVYWYQQSLDQGLQFLIQYYNGEERAKGNILERFSAQQFPDLHSELNLSSLELGDSALYFCASSIDGVEAFFGQGTRLTVV.

The V and J genes are TRBV7-2 and TRBJ1-2; D is possibly TRBD1 (6 bases). The V end was cut by 1 base, the J end by 6 bases, with 15 bases between. The germline V gene encodes CDR1 SGHTA and CDR2 FQGNSA. This CDR3 contains 15 residues. The CDR3 sequence is CASSLGVQGWDGYTF. CDR3 nucleotides: TGTGCCAGCAGCTTAGGAGTTCAGGGGTGGGATGGCTACACCTTC. Filled out from reference TRBV7-2 and TRBJ1-2, the complete variable domain reads GAGVSQSPSNKVTEKGKDVELRCDPISGHTALYWYRQSLGQGLEFLIYFQGNSAPDKSGLPSDRFSAERTGGSVSTLTIQRTQQEDSAVYLCASSLGVQGWDGYTFGSGTRLTVV.

In DNA, the CDR3 is TGTGCCAGCAGCCCACAGGGAGGGTTTTTTTACGAGCAGTACTTC. This translates into CASSPQGGFFYEQYF. V gene TRBV11-2 combines with J gene TRBJ2-7; weak D call: TRBD2 (7 bases). Trimming removed 5 bases from V and 4 bases from J, with 18 bases in between. The germline V gene encodes CDR1 SGHAT and CDR2 FQNNGV. There are 15 residues in the CDR3.

V gene TRBV30 combines with J gene TRBJ2-3; 8 nucleotides line up with TRBD2. The germline gives CDR1 GTSNPN, CDR2 SVGIG (reference sequence). Losses at the gene ends were 0 bases for V and 1 base for J; bases not matched to a gene: 6. The CDR3 covers 16 residues. The CDR3 region has the DNA TGTGCCTGGAGTGTAGGCTCCGGGAGGGGCACAGATACGCAGTATTTT. This codes for CAWSVGSGRGTDTQYF.

The rearrangement joins TRBV4-3 to TRBJ2-7; possibly TRBD2 for D (5 bases). CDR3 size: 16 residues. The V end was cut by 0 bases, the J end by 3 bases, with 15 bases between. Germline V gene data show CDR1 as LGHNA and CDR2 as YSLEER. The CDR3 region has the DNA TGCGCCAGCAGCCAAGATCGAGCAGGAGGAAGCTACGAGCAGTACTTC. It translates to CASSQDRAGGSYEQYF.

Note on this clone: This sample includes further DNA sequences coding for the same CDR3. This rearrangement joins TRBV30 to TRBJ1-6; D is uncertain. Trimming removed 3 bases at V and 3 bases at J, with 6 bases between. CDR1 GTSNPN and CDR2 SVGIG come from the germline V gene (reference sequence). There are 13 residues in the CDR3. The CDR3 sequence: CAWSPDYNSPLHF. DNA of the CDR3: TGTGCCTGGAGCCCAGACTATAATTCACCCCTCCACTTT. Filled out from reference TRBV30 and TRBJ1-6, the complete variable domain reads SQTIHQWPATLVQPVGSPLSLECTVEGTSNPNLYWYRQAAGRGLQLLFYSVGIGQISSEVPQNLSASRPQDRQFILSSKKLLLSDSGFYLCAWSPDYNSPLHFGNGTRLTVT.

The chain links TRBV6-6 to TRBJ1-5; D gene ambiguous. Trimming took off 2 bases at V and 5 bases at J, with 13 bases between the two ends. In germline, CDR1 is MNHNY, CDR2 SVGAGI (reference sequence). This CDR3 comprises 15 residues. The CDR3 protein is CASSYGAVTYQPQHF. CDR3 DNA sequence: TGTGCCAGCAGTTACGGCGCAGTTACTTATCAGCCCCAGCATTTT.

The V call is TRBV5-1, the J call TRBJ1-4; D not certain. The CDR3 consists of 13 residues. Trimming removed 3 bases at V and 4 bases at J, with 7 bases between. The germline gives CDR1 SGHRS, CDR2 YFSETQ. The CDR3 region has the DNA TGCGCCAGCAGCTCGGACGGTAATGAAAAACTGTTTTTT. This encodes CASSSDGNEKLFF.

The rearrangement uses TRBV30 and TRBJ2-7; possible D gene TRBD1, 6 bases. The CDR3 consists of 15 residues. The germline gives CDR1 GTSNPN, CDR2 SVGIG (reference sequence). Trimming took off 5 bases at V and 0 bases at J, with 17 bases between the two ends. The CDR3 region has the DNA TGTGCCTGGGAGGGGCAGGACAGCTTCTCCTACGAGCAGTACTTC. It encodes CAWEGQDSFSYEQYF.

Details on this clone: It may be a read error: a sequence one base away is much more abundant. Distinct nucleotide sequences in the sample also encode this CDR3. The chain employs TRBV25-1 and TRBJ1-4; D possibly corresponds to TRBD1 (6 bases). Germline V gives CDR1 MGHDK, CDR2 SYGVNS. The CDR3 has 15 residues. This CDR3 reads CASSLNSGAGEKLFF. The CDR3 nucleotides read TGTGCCAGCAGTCTGAACTCAGGGGCGGGTGAAAAGCTGTTTTTT. The entire variable domain, with the rest obtained from reference TRBV25-1 and TRBJ1-4, is as follows: EADIYQTPRYLVIGTGKKITLECSQTMGHDKMYWYQQDPGMELHLIHYSYGVNSTEKGDLSSESTVSRIRTEHFPLTLESARPSHTSQYLCASSLNSGAGEKLFFGSGTQLSVL.

The chain joins TRBV15 to TRBJ2-5; 11 nucleotides align to TRBD2. The CDR3 covers 16 residues. Per germline, CDR1 LNHNV and CDR2 YYDKDF (reference sequence). V lost 1 base and J lost 4; bases outside the gene matches: 5. Here the CDR3 DNA reads TGTGCCACCAGCAGAGTGGGGACTAGCGGCATAGAGACCCAGTACTTC. Its translation: CATSRVGTSGIETQYF.

The CDR3 region has the DNA TGTGCTAGTTTTGGGCAGGAGAATTCACCCCTCCACTTT. Translated: CASFGQENSPLHF. The chain employs TRBV12-5 and TRBJ1-6; the D is unclear. The CDR3 spans 13 residues. Germline V CDR1 and CDR2: LGHNT, FRNRAP. Trimming took off 8 bases at V and 7 bases at J, with 12 bases between the two ends.

This chain uses TRBV5-1 with TRBJ2-3; possibly TRBD2 for D (5 bases). Germline V CDR1 and CDR2: SGHRS, YFSETQ. V was trimmed by 0 bases and J by 0 bases, leaving 11 bases between them. The CDR3 has 16 amino acids. The CDR3 here is CASSLEASRSTDTQYF. The CDR3 DNA reads TGCGCCAGCAGCTTGGAGGCTAGCCGAAGCACAGATACGCAGTATTTT. Full variable domain (outside the CDR3, taken from reference TRBV5-1 and TRBJ2-3): KAGVTQTPRYLIKTRGQQVTLSCSPISGHRSVSWYQQTPGQGLQFLFEYFSETQRNKGNFPGRFSGRQFSNSRSEMNVSTLELGDSALYLCASSLEASRSTDTQYFGPGTRLTVL.

This chain links TRBV19 with TRBJ2-7; 7 bases line up with TRBD1. The CDR3 has 13 residues. Unmatched junction bases numbered 2, after V lost 5 bases and J lost 1 base. Per germline, CDR1 LNHDA and CDR2 SQIVND (reference sequence). CDR3: CASSRDRSYEQYF. The DNA of the CDR3 is TGTGCCAGTAGTCGGGACAGATCCTACGAGCAGTACTTC.

This clone is a singleton in its sample. The V and J genes are TRBV30 and TRBJ1-5; D ambiguous. Trimming removed 3 bases from V and 7 bases from J, with 16 bases in between. Germline V gene data show CDR1 as GTSNPN and CDR2 as SVGIG (reference sequence). The CDR3 contains 14 residues. As DNA, the CDR3 is TGTGCCTGGAGAAGTACGAGTTCAAGGCAGCCCCAGCATTTT. Translating gives CAWRSTSSRQPQHF.

This sequence joins TRBV18 and TRBJ2-5; D gene uncertain. Trimming took off 4 bases at V and 1 base at J, with 10 bases between the two ends. The CDR3 covers 14 residues. In germline, CDR1 is KGHSH, CDR2 LQKENI. The CDR3 DNA reads TGTGCCAGCTCACTCTACGGTCCCCAAGAGACCCAGTACTTC. Residues: CASSLYGPQETQYF.

The chain has TRBV5-6 and TRBJ1-2; 9 nucleotides match TRBD1. CDR1 and CDR2 from the germline V gene are SGHDT and YYEEEE. V lost 0 bases, J lost 4 bases, and 4 bases stayed unmatched. The CDR3 extends over 15 amino acids. The CDR3 region is CASSLAGQGFYGYTF. CDR3 sequence (DNA): TGTGCCAGCAGCTTGGCGGGACAGGGATTCTATGGCTACACCTTC.

The chain uses TRBV28 and TRBJ1-2; 7 bases line up with TRBD1. This CDR3 has 14 amino acids. CDR1 MDHEN and CDR2 SYDVKM come from the germline V gene. V trimming: 6 bases; J trimming: 1 base; junction bases outside the gene matches: 5. The CDR3 protein is CASSGTDRNYGYTF. The CDR3 coding sequence is TGTGCCAGCAGCGGGACAGACCGTAACTATGGCTACACCTTC.

The chain couples TRBV18 to TRBJ2-1; 10 bases are shared with TRBD2. V dropped 6 bases and J dropped 7; count of bases not matched to a gene: 6. The CDR3 consists of 14 residues. Per germline, CDR1 KGHSH and CDR2 LQKENI. In nucleotides, the CDR3 is TGTGCCAGCTCCGGACTAGCGGAGGGGAATGAGCAGTTCTTC. It codes for CASSGLAEGNEQFF.